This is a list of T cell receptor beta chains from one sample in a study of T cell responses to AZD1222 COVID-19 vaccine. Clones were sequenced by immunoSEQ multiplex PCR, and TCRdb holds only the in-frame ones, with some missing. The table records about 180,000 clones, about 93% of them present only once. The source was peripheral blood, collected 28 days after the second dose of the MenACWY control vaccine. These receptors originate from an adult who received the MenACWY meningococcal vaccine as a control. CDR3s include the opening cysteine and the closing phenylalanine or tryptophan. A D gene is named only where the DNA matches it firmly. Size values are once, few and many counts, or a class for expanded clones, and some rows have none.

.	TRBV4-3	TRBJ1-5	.	TGCGCCAGCAGCCAAGACCCCGGGGGGAATCAGCCCCAGCATTTT	CASSQDPGGNQPQHF
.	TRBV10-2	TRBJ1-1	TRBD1	TGCGCCAGCAGTGAGGGACAGGGGAACACTGAAGCTTTCTTT	CASSEGQGNTEAFF
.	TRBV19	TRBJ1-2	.	TGTGCCAGTACCATCGGGGGGAACTATGGCTACACCTTC	CASTIGGNYGYTF
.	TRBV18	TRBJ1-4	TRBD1	TGTGCCAGCTCCCGGGGACAGGGGAATGAAAAACTGTTTTTT	CASSRGQGNEKLFF
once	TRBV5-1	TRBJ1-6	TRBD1	TGCGCCAGCAGCTTGGGTGGGACAGGGGAAACACCCCTCCACTTT	CASSLGGTGETPLHF
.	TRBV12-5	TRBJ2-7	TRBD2	TGTGCTAGTGGGCCTGGGACTAGCGGGGGCAGCTCCTACGAGCAGTACTTC	CASGPGTSGGSSYEQYF
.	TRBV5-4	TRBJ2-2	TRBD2	TGTGCCAGCAGCTTGTCGTCGGGCGGGGGGCCCCTCGCCGGGGAGCTGTTTTTT	CASSLSSGGGPLAGELFF
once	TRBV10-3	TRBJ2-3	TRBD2	TGTGCCATCAGTCCGGGACTAGCGGCGTCAGATACGCAGTATTTT	CAISPGLAASDTQYF
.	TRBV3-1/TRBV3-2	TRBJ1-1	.	TGTGCCAGCAGCCAAGAGAGAAGAACTGAAGCTTTCTTT	CASSQERRTEAFF
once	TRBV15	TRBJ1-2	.	TGTGCCACCAGCAGAGATGCGGGGGGTAATGGCTACACCTTC	CATSRDAGGNGYTF
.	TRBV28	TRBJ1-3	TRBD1	TGTGCCAGCAGTCGACCGGGACAGGGGAACACCATATATTTT	CASSRPGQGNTIYF
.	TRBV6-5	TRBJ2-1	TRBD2	TGTGCCAGCAGGGTTAGCGGGGCCTACAATGAGCAGTTCTTC	CASRVSGAYNEQFF
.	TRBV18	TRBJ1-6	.	TGTGCCAGCTCACCATCGGAGAGAAGATTTACACCCCTCCACTTT	CASSPSERRFTPLHF
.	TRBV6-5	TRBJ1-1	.	TGTGCCAGCAGTCCCCTCGGACGGATGAACACTGAAGCTTTCTTT	CASSPLGRMNTEAFF
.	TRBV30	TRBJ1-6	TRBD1	TGTGCCTGGACCCAGGGGGGAAGTTCACCCCTCCACTTT	CAWTQGGSSPLHF
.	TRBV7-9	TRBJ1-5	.	TGTGCCAGCAGCTTAACAGGCATCAATCAGCCCCAGCATTTT	CASSLTGINQPQHF
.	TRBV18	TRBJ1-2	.	TGTGCCAGCTCACCCCAGGGAAATGGCTACACCTTC	CASSPQGNGYTF
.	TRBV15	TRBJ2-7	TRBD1	TGTGCCACCAGCAGAGGGGACAGTTACGAGCAGTACTTC	CATSRGDSYEQYF
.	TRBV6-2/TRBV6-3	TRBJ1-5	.	TGTGCCAGCAGTTACGAGGGGTTTCAGCCCCAGCATTTT	CASSYEGFQPQHF
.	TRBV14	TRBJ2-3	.	TGTGCCAGCAGCCGGAACACGCGTGCAGATACGCAGTATTTT	CASSRNTRADTQYF
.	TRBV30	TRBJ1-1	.	TGTGCCTGGAAAGTACCGGGAGAACTACCAGCTTTCTTT	CAWKVPGELPAFF
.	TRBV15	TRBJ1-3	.	TGTGCCACCAGCAGAGTCCCTCCTGGGGGCGTCGGATCCCTCTCTGGAAACACCATATATTTT	CATSRVPPGGVGSLSGNTIYF
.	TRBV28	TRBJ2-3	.	TGTGCCAGCAGTTTAGGGGTCTTTAATACGCAGTATTTT	CASSLGVFNTQYF
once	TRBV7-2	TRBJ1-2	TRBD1	TGTGCCAGCAGCCCCCGGCGGACAGGGCACTATGGCTACACCTTC	CASSPRRTGHYGYTF
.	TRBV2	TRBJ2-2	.	TGTGCCACCATGGAGGGAGAGGAGAACACCGGGGAGCTGTTTTTT	CATMEGEENTGELFF
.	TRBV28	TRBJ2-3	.	TGTGCCAGCACCAGCTCCGGGGCACCTAATACGCAGTATTTT	CASTSSGAPNTQYF
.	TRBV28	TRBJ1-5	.	TGTGCCAGCAAGCGAGAAGCGATCCGGGATCAGCCCCAGCATTTT	CASKREAIRDQPQHF
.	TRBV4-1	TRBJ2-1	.	TGCGCCAGCAGCCGAACCAGGGGCAATGAGCAGTTCTTC	CASSRTRGNEQFF
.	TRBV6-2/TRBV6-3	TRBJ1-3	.	TGTGCCAGCAGTTGGCAGGGGACTGGAAACACCATATATTTT	CASSWQGTGNTIYF
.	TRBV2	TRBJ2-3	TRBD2	TGTGCCAGCACCTTCCGGGGGGGCTCAGATACGCAGTATTTT	CASTFRGGSDTQYF
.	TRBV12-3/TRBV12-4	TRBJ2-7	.	TGTGCCAGCAGCTACCGCACCACCTACGAGCAGTACTTC	CASSYRTTYEQYF
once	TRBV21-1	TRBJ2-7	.	TGTGCCAGCAGCAAAGGGACAGGGGGCTACGAGCAGTACTTC	CASSKGTGGYEQYF
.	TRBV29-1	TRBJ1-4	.	TGCAGCGTTCTAACCCTCCCCCATGAAAAACTGTTTTTT	CSVLTLPHEKLFF
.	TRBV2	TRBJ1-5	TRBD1	TGTGCCAGCAGTGCGGACAGGGCGAGGAATCAGCCCCAGCATTTT	CASSADRARNQPQHF
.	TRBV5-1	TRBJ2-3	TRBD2	TGCGCCAGCAGACCGCTAGCGGGGGCCCTCACAGATACGCAGTATTTT	CASRPLAGALTDTQYF
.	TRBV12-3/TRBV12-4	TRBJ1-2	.	TGTGCCAGCAGTTTTACGGGCAGGGATGGCTACACCTTC	CASSFTGRDGYTF
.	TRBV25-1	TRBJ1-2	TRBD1	TGTGCCAGCAGTGACCCTTGGGGACAGGGGGCGCACGGCTACACCTTC	CASSDPWGQGAHGYTF
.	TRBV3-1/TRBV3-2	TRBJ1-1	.	TGTGCCAGCAGCCAAGGGGGAACTGAAGCTTTCTTT	CASSQGGTEAFF
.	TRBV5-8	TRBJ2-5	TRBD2	TGTGCCAGCAGCTTGCGGGGACTAGCGGGGGTCCAAGAGACCCAGTACTTC	CASSLRGLAGVQETQYF
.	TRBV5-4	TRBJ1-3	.	TGTGCCAGCAGCTTGGGAGCCGTTTCGGGAAACACCATATATTTT	CASSLGAVSGNTIYF
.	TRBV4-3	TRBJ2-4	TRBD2	TGCGCCAGCAGCACCTCCGCTCGGGGGGGGCTAGCCAAAAACATTCAGTACTTC	CASSTSARGGLAKNIQYF
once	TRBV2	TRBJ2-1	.	TGTGCCAGCAGTGAATTCCTCTCCGTGACCGGCGACTCCTACAATGAGCAGTTCTTC	CASSEFLSVTGDSYNEQFF
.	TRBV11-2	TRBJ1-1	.	TGTGCCAGCAGCTACCACACACAGGGAAGCGGGACTGAAGCTTTCTTT	CASSYHTQGSGTEAFF